The 21 T cell receptor beta chains below all came from one sample that was sequenced in a study of T cells in Graves' hyperthyroidism and ophthalmopathy. The TCR beta CDR3 regions underwent amplification using RNA transcripts as the source. The TCR CDR3 first-round RT-PCR relied on the HTBI primer set. TCRdb re-called the multiplex PCR reads with MiXCR, one entry per CDR3 protein. This table has hundreds of thousands of distinct CDR3 sequences, around 15% appearing once. Material for sequencing was blood. These receptors came from a woman in her 40s with Graves' hyperthyroidism.

This clonotype was counted ten times or more. This chain joins TRBV3-1 and TRBJ2-5; unclear D gene. Germline CDR1 LGHDT, CDR2 YNNKEL (reference sequence). V lost 4 bases and J lost 7, with 13 bases in between. This CDR3 is built from 13 residues. The CDR3 protein is CASSPFGSGTQYF. The CDR3 DNA follows: TGTGCCAGCAGCCCTTTTGGGTCCGGGACCCAGTACTTC.

This clonotype was observed at least ten times. This chain joins TRBV6-6 and TRBJ2-3; 8 bases fit TRBD2. Germline CDR1 and CDR2: MNHNY and SVGAGI (reference sequence). The CDR3 totals 17 residues. Germline trimming cut 2 bases from V and 0 bases from J; bases unmatched to any gene: 7. CDR3 DNA: TGTGCCAGCAGTTACACGGGGGGGAGAGCCAGCACAGATACGCAGTATTTT. Translation gives CASSYTGGRASTDTQYF.

Many counts were recorded for this clonotype. Its ends do not fully match the called genes, so a read error is possible. In DNA form, the CDR3 reads TGTGCCAACAGTGCCGCGACAGGGTCAAGCTCCTACGAGCAGTACTTC. It encodes CANSAATGSSSYEQYF. J is TRBJ2-7 and V is TRBV28; 7 bases line up with TRBD1. The CDR3 is made up of 16 amino acids. CDR1 and CDR2 (germline): MDHEN, SYDVKM.

This clonotype has ten or more counts. The CDR3, as DNA: TGTGCCAGCAGCCAAGGACAGTCGAACCAAGAGACCCAGTACTTC. This codes for CASSQGQSNQETQYF. The chain recombines TRBV3-1 with TRBJ2-5; perhaps TRBD1 as D (5 bases). Germline V lookup: CDR1 LGHDT, CDR2 YNNKEL (reference sequence). The V and J ends lost 1 base and 0 bases respectively, with 9 bases between them. The CDR3 spans 15 residues.

V and J are TRBV24-1 and TRBJ2-1, with 10 bases identical to TRBD1. This CDR3 contains 15 residues. CDR1 and CDR2 from the germline V gene are KGHDR and SFDVKD. V was pared by 5 bases and J by 5 bases, with 5 bases of the junction left unmatched. The CDR3 reads CATSGGTGANNEQFF. The DNA of the CDR3 is TGTGCCACCAGTGGCGGGACAGGGGCAAACAATGAGCAGTTCTTC.

This clonotype was recorded many times. The chain is built from TRBV28 and TRBJ1-2, with 8 bases aligning to TRBD1. The CDR3 runs 15 residues. V was clipped by 6 bases and J by 0 bases; unmatched bases: 6. Germline loops: CDR1 MDHEN, CDR2 SYDVKM. CDR3 loop: CASSADRGTNYGYTF. The DNA of the CDR3 is TGTGCCAGCAGCGCTGACAGGGGAACTAACTATGGCTACACCTTC.

The chain recombines TRBV3-1 with TRBJ1-1; D is unclear. V lost 1 base, J lost 6 bases, and 18 bases lay in between. The germline V gene has CDR1 LGHDT and CDR2 YNNKEL (reference sequence). CDR3 length equals 16 residues. The CDR3 DNA reads as TGTGCCAGCAGCCAAGGTGGGTTTAGTGGGTACGCTGAAGCTTTCTTT. Protein sequence: CASSQGGFSGYAEAFF.

This clonotype was seen repeatedly, ten times or more. The genes are TRBV7-2 and TRBJ1-1; a weak D match, TRBD1 (5 bases). The CDR3 loop spans 13 amino acids. V lost 4 bases to trimming and J lost 1 base, with 7 bases between them. The germline V gene encodes CDR1 SGHTA and CDR2 FQGNSA. The chain's CDR3 is CASSSRENTEAFF. The CDR3 DNA sequence: TGTGCCAGCAGCTCCAGGGAGAACACTGAAGCTTTCTTT. Full variable domain (missing parts from reference TRBV7-2 and TRBJ1-1): GAGVSQSPSNKVTEKGKDVELRCDPISGHTALYWYRQSLGQGLEFLIYFQGNSAPDKSGLPSDRFSAERTGGSVSTLTIQRTQQEDSAVYLCASSSRENTEAFFGQGTRLTVV.

About this clonotype itself: A much larger clonotype is one base distant, so this may be a read error. V usage is TRBV7-9 and J usage is TRBJ2-2; D could derive from TRBD1 or TRBD2 (5 bases each). There are 20 residues in the CDR3. The V end was cut by 2 bases, the J end by 5 bases, with 27 bases between. Germline CDR1 reads SEHNR; CDR2 reads FQNEAQ (reference sequence). CDR3 DNA sequence: TGTGCCAGCAGCTTAACGGTATCTAGACGGGGCCTATATGAAACCGGGGAGCTGTTTTTT. Amino acids: CASSLTVSRRGLYETGELFF.

This clonotype appeared many times. The chain uses TRBV27 and TRBJ2-1; 11 nucleotides agree with TRBD1. CDR1 is MNHEY and CDR2 is SMNVEV in the germline V gene (reference sequence). The CDR3 is 15 residues long. The V gene end was trimmed by 4 bases and the J gene end by 2 bases; junction bases not matched to a gene: 1. The CDR3 nucleotides read TGTGCCAGCAGTTGGACAGGGGGCCCCTACAATGAGCAGTTCTTC. It codes for CASSWTGGPYNEQFF.

This clonotype was picked up many times. This sequence joins TRBV30 and TRBJ1-5; possible D gene TRBD1, 6 bases. CDR1 GTSNPN and CDR2 SVGIG come from the germline V gene (reference sequence). V was trimmed by 0 bases and J by 1 base, leaving 10 bases between them. CDR3 length: 15 residues. CDR3 DNA: TGTGCCTGGAGTGTACGGACAGACAGCAATCAGCCCCAGCATTTT. It encodes CAWSVRTDSNQPQHF.

For the CDR3, the DNA is TGCGCCAGCAGCCAGGGCCTCCGGGACAGTCGGTACAATGAGCAGTTCTTC. This encodes CASSQGLRDSRYNEQFF. The chain couples TRBV4-1 to TRBJ2-1; the match to TRBD1 covers 7 bases. This CDR3 is built from 17 residues. CDR1 is MGHRA, CDR2 YSYEKL, per germline. Trimming at V came to 3 bases and at J to 4 bases, leaving 12 bases not matched to a gene.

The sample holds many counts of this clonotype. The V and J genes are TRBV7-3 and TRBJ2-5; 8 bases agree with TRBD2. V lost 4 bases and J lost 5; bases outside the gene matches: 6. In germline, CDR1 is SGHTA, CDR2 FQGTGA. The CDR3 is 14 amino acids. CDR3 sequence reads: CASSSEAGDETQYF. As DNA, the CDR3 is TGTGCCAGCAGCTCCGAAGCGGGAGATGAGACCCAGTACTTC.

The DNA for the CDR3 is TGTGCCAGTAGTATGCAGGGGGCGAGCGGTCAGCCCCAGCATTTT. Amino acid sequence: CASSMQGASGQPQHF. V usage is TRBV19 and J usage is TRBJ1-5; 8 nucleotides agree with TRBD1. Germline V gene lookup returns CDR1 LNHDA and CDR2 SQIVND (reference sequence). The trim removed 3 bases at V and 6 bases at J, leaving 7 bases unmatched. There are 15 residues in the CDR3.

This clonotype has a count of ten or more. The chain couples TRBV20-1 to TRBJ1-2; D gene uncertain. The CDR3 spans 12 residues. Germline assignment: CDR1 DFQATT and CDR2 SNEGSKA (reference sequence). V was clipped by 0 bases and J by 3 bases, with 5 bases between them. CDR3: CSARDRDYGYTF. The CDR3 bases are TGCAGTGCTAGAGACCGGGACTATGGCTACACCTTC.

The gene calls are TRBV5-6 and TRBJ2-1; D might be TRBD1 or TRBD2, each matching 5 bases. The CDR3 is 15 amino acids. Trimming stripped 6 bases from V and 3 bases from J, with 16 bases between. Per germline, CDR1 SGHDT and CDR2 YYEEEE. The CDR3 nucleotides are TGTGCCAGCAACTTTGGTGGGGGTGGCTACAATGAGCAGTTCTTC. Translating gives CASNFGGGGYNEQFF.

This clonotype occurred many times. This sequence joins TRBV28 and TRBJ2-1; 12 bases are shared with TRBD1. V dropped 6 bases and J dropped 0; count of bases not matched to a gene: 6. Germline assignment: CDR1 MDHEN and CDR2 SYDVKM. This CDR3 has 17 residues. The CDR3 nucleotides are TGTGCCAGCAGCCCCGGGACAGGGGGCTTCTCCTACAATGAGCAGTTCTTC. Residues: CASSPGTGGFSYNEQFF.

This clonotype was counted many times. The CDR3 DNA reads as TGTGCCACCAGCAGGAGACAGGGGGCTGAAGCTTTCTTT. Translating it yields CATSRRQGAEAFF. The chain has TRBV15 and TRBJ1-1, with 9 bases matching TRBD1. This CDR3 spans 13 amino acids. Germline V gene data show CDR1 as LNHNV and CDR2 as YYDKDF (reference sequence). Losses at the gene ends were 3 bases for V and 6 bases for J; bases not matched to a gene: 2.

This clonotype was detected ten times or more. The chain joins TRBV7-2 to TRBJ2-4, with 9 bases lining up with TRBD2. The germline V gene encodes CDR1 SGHTA and CDR2 FQGNSA. The J segment lost 3 bases and the V segment lost 4 bases, leaving 10 bases of the junction unmatched. The CDR3 contains 17 residues. CDR3 in DNA: TGTGCCAGCAGCTCCCATGCGGCGGGAGGGGGCAAAAACATTCAGTACTTC. Translation gives CASSSHAAGGGKNIQYF.

The rearrangement joins TRBV4-1 to TRBJ2-1, with no clear D. V shed 5 bases and J shed 5 bases, with 7 bases lying between them. CDR1 is MGHRA and CDR2 is YSYEKL in the germline V gene. The CDR3 extends over 12 amino acids. In DNA, the CDR3 is TGCGCCAGCAGCGTTCCCCACAATGAGCAGTTCTTC. This translates into CASSVPHNEQFF.

This clonotype showed up many times. The chain employs TRBV3-1 and TRBJ2-1, with TRBD2 matching 11 bases. With V trimmed by 5 bases and J by 0 bases, 6 bases remained unmatched. This CDR3 has 17 amino acids. CDR1 and CDR2 (germline): LGHDT, YNNKEL (reference sequence). In DNA form, the CDR3 reads TGTGCCAGCAGCGTCTTACTAGCGGGGGCCTCCTACAATGAGCAGTTCTTC. Protein product: CASSVLLAGASYNEQFF.